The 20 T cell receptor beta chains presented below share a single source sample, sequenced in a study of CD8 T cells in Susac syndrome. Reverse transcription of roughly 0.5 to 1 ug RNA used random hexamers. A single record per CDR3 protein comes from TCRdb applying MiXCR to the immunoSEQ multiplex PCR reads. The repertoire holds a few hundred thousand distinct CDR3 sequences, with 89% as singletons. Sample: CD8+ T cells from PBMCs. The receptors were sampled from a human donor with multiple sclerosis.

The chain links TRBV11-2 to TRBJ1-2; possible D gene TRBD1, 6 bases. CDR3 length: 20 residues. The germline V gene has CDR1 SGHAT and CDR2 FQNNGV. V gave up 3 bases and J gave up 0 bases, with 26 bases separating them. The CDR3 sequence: CASSFFWGAGSRIANYGYTF. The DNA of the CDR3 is TGTGCCAGCAGCTTCTTCTGGGGGGCGGGGAGCCGAATAGCTAACTATGGCTACACCTTC.

The CDR3 loop is CASSYSEGPYRTDTQYF. The CDR3 coding sequence is TGTGCCAGCAGTTACTCGGAGGGACCGTATCGCACAGATACGCAGTATTTT. The chain links TRBV6-2 or TRBV6-3 to TRBJ2-3; possible D gene TRBD2, 6 bases. Deletions cut 0 bases from V and 1 base from J, with 14 bases between. Germline CDR1 MNHEY, CDR2 SVGEGT. The CDR3 totals 17 residues.

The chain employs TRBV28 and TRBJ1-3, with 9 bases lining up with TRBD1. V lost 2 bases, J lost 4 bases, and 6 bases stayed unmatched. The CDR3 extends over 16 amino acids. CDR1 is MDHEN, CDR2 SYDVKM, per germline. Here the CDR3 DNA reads TGTGCCAGCAGTTTAGTCCAAGGGACAGGGGGAAACACCATATATTTT. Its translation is CASSLVQGTGGNTIYF. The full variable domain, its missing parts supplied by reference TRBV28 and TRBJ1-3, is DVKVTQSSRYLVKRTGEKVFLECVQDMDHENMFWYRQDPGLGLRLIYFSYDVKMKEKGDIPEGYSVSREKKERFSLILESASTNQTSMYLCASSLVQGTGGNTIYFGEGSWLTVV.

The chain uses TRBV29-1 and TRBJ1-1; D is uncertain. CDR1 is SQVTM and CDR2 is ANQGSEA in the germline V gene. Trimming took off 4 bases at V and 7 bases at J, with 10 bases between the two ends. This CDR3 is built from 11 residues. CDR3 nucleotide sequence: TGCAGCGTTGTCGGGGAGGTTGAAGCTTTCTTT. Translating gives CSVVGEVEAFF.

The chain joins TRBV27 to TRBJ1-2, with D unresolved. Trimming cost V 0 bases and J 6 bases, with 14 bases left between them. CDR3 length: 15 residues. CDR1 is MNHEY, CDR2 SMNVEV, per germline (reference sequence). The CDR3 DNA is TGTGCCAGCAGTTTATCGATAGTGGGCAAAGATGGCTACACCTTC. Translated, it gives CASSLSIVGKDGYTF.

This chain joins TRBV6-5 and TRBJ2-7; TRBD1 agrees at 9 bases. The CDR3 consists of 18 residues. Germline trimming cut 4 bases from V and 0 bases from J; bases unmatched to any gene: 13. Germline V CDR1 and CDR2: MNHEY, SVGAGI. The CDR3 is CASSFPPGQGRFSYEQYF. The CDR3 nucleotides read TGTGCCAGCAGTTTTCCGCCGGGACAGGGAAGGTTCTCCTACGAGCAGTACTTC.

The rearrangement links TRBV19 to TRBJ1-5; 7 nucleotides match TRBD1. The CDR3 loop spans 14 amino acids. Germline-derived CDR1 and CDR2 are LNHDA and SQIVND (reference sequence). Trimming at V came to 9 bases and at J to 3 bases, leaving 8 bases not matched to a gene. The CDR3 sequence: CASRDSVFNQPQHF. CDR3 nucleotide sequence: TGTGCCAGCCGGGACAGCGTTTTCAATCAGCCCCAGCATTTT. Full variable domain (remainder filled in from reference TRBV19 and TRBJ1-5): DGGITQSPKYLFRKEGQNVTLSCEQNLNHDAMYWYRQDPGQGLRLIYYSQIVNDFQKGDIAEGYSVSREKKESFPLTVTSAQKNPTAFYLCASRDSVFNQPQHFGDGTRLSIL.

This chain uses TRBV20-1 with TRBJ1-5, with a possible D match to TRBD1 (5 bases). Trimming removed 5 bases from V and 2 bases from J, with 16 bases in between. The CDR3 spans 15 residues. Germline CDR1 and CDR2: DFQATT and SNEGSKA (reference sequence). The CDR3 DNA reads TGCAGTGCTTACGGGACCGTCGACGGCAATCAGCCCCAGCATTTT. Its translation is CSAYGTVDGNQPQHF.

The CDR3 spells CATSGGGTYRQETQYF. The CDR3 bases are TGTGCCACCAGTGGGGGTGGCACCTACCGCCAAGAGACCCAGTACTTC. This chain joins TRBV24-1 and TRBJ2-5; D not resolved. CDR1 is KGHDR, CDR2 SFDVKD, per germline. Trimming left V 5 bases short and J 1 base short, with 16 bases between. This CDR3 spans 16 amino acids.

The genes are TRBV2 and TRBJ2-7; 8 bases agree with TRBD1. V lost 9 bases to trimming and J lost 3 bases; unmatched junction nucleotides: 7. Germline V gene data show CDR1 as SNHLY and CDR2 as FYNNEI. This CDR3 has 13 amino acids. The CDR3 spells CARRGQGGYEQYF. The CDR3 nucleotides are TGTGCCAGAAGAGGACAGGGCGGCTACGAGCAGTACTTC.

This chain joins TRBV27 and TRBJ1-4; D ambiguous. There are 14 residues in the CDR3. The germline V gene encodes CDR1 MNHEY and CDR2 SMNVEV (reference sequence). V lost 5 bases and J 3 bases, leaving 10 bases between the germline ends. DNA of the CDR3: TGTGCCAGCAGTCCCAACTTTTCTAATGAAAAACTGTTTTTT. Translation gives CASSPNFSNEKLFF.

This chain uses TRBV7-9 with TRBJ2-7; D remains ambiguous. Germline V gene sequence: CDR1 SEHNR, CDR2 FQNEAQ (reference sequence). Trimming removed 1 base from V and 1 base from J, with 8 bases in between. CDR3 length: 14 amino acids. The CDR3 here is CASSLGSRSYEQYF. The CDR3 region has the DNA TGTGCCAGCAGCTTAGGAAGCAGATCCTACGAGCAGTACTTC.

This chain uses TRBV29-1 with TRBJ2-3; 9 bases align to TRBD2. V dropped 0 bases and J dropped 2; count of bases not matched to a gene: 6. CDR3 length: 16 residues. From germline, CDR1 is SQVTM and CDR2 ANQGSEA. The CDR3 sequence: CSVEDLQRGATDTQYF. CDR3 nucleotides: TGCAGCGTTGAAGATCTGCAGCGGGGGGCCACAGATACGCAGTATTTT.

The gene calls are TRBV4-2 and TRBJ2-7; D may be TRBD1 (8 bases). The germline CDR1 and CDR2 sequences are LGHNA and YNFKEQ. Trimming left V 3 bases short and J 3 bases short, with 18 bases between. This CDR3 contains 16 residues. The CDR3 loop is CASSQERGQANYEQYF. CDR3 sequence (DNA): TGTGCCAGCAGCCAGGAGCGGGGACAGGCTAACTACGAGCAGTACTTC.

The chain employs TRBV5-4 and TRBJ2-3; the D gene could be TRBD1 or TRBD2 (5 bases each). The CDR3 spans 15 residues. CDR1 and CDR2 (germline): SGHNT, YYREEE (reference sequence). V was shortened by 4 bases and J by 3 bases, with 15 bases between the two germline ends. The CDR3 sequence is CASSPPGAGTDTQYF. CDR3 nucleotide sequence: TGTGCCAGCAGCCCCCCCGGGGCTGGGACAGATACGCAGTATTTT.

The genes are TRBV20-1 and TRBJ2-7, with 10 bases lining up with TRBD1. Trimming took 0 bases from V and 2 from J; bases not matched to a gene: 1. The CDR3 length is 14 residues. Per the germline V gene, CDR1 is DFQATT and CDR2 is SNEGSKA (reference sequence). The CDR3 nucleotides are TGCAGTGCTAGAGAGGACAGGGGGGCCTACGAGCAGTACTTC. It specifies CSAREDRGAYEQYF.

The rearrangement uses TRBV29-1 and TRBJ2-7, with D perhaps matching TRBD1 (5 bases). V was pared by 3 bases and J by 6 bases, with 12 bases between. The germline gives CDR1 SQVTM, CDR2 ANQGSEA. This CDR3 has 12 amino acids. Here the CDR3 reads CSVEPDSGEQYF. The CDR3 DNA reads TGCAGCGTTGAGCCCGACAGTGGCGAGCAGTACTTC.

CDR3 residues: CASSIGRGKSYEQYF. CDR3 DNA: TGTGCCAGTAGTATAGGCAGGGGAAAGTCCTACGAGCAGTACTTC. The chain recombines TRBV19 with TRBJ2-7, with D possibly being TRBD1 (6 bases). The V end lost 1 base, the J end lost 1 base, and 11 bases lay between the germline ends. Germline CDR1 reads LNHDA; CDR2 reads SQIVND (reference sequence). This CDR3 contains 15 residues. The entire variable domain, with the rest obtained from reference TRBV19 and TRBJ2-7, is as follows: DGGITQSPKYLFRKEGQNVTLSCEQNLNHDAMYWYRQDPGQGLRLIYYSQIVNDFQKGDIAEGYSVSREKKESFPLTVTSAQKNPTAFYLCASSIGRGKSYEQYFGPGTRLTVT.

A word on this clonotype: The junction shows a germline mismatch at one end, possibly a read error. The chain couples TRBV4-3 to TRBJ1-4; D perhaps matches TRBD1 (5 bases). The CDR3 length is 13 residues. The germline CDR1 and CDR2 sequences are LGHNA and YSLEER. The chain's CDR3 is CASSQAGGGVLLF. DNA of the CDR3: TGCGCCAGCAGCCAAGCGGGGGGGGGAGTACTGCTTTTT.

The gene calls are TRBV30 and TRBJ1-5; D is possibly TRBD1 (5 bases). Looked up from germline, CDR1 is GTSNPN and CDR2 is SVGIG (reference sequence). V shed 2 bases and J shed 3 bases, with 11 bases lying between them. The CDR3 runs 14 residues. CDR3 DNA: TGTGCCTGGAGTACGAGACAGCCCAATCAGCCCCAGCATTTT. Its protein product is CAWSTRQPNQPQHF.